The 24 T cell receptor beta chains reported below all come from one sample, sequenced in a study of shared clonotypes between healthy human individuals. This table comes from immunoSEQ multiplex PCR, and its TCRdb copy is limited to in-frame clones, with some not included. The sample records roughly 2,500,000 clones, 80% to 95% being singletons. Sequenced sample: naive CD4+ T cells from PBMCs. As for subset: CD45RA+ positively selected. These receptors all come from a man aged 18 to 30 in good health. Some clones in this sample may be carry-over from other donors' samples.

The V gene is TRBV2, the J gene TRBJ1-4; TRBD1 is a possible D gene (5 bases). Germline loops: CDR1 SNHLY, CDR2 FYNNEI. V was pared by 4 bases and J by 2 bases, with 8 bases between. The CDR3 has 14 amino acids. In nucleotides, the CDR3 is TGTGCCAGCAGTGTGGGGGACACTAATGAAAAACTGTTTTTT. Its translation: CASSVGDTNEKLFF.

V and J are TRBV5-1 and TRBJ2-3; a weak D match, TRBD2 (6 bases). V shed 7 bases and J shed 0 bases, with 9 bases lying between them. The CDR3 runs to 13 residues. Germline V lookup: CDR1 SGHRS, CDR2 YFSETQ. CDR3 nucleotide sequence: TGCGCCAGCGCCGCGGGAAGCACAGATACGCAGTATTTT. It codes for CASAAGSTDTQYF.

The genes are TRBV6-9 and TRBJ1-3; TRBD1 matches at 10 bases. V shed 7 bases, J shed 2 bases, and the junction held 5 bases outside the gene matches. This CDR3 spans 15 amino acids. The germline V gene encodes CDR1 MNHGY and CDR2 SVAAGI. CDR3 sequence: CASTRQGAAGNTIYF. CDR3 nucleotides: TGTGCCAGCACCCGACAGGGGGCGGCTGGAAACACCATATATTTT.

V and J are TRBV10-1 and TRBJ1-6; perhaps TRBD1 as D (5 bases). Trimming took off 6 bases at V and 7 bases at J, with 7 bases between the two ends. The CDR3 runs 12 residues. Germline CDR1 and CDR2: WNHNN and SYGVQD (reference sequence). The CDR3 DNA reads TGCGCCAGCAGACCAGGGAATTCACCCCTCCACTTT. Translated, it gives CASRPGNSPLHF.

The genes are TRBV28 and TRBJ2-1; TRBD1 is a possible D gene (8 bases). Per germline, CDR1 MDHEN and CDR2 SYDVKM. The CDR3 loop spans 16 amino acids. V gave up 1 base and J gave up 6 bases, with 16 bases separating them. The CDR3 loop is CASSLFGQGGSNEQFF. CDR3 nucleotide sequence: TGTGCCAGCAGTTTATTCGGACAGGGAGGGTCCAATGAGCAGTTCTTC.

The chain has TRBV28 and TRBJ2-1, with a tentative D call TRBD2 (5 bases). The CDR3 contains 15 residues. Germline CDR1 reads MDHEN; CDR2 reads SYDVKM. The V end was cut by 4 bases, the J end by 5 bases, with 15 bases between. The CDR3 protein is CASSSLGGQNNEQFF. The CDR3, as DNA: TGTGCCAGCAGTTCCCTGGGCGGGCAGAACAATGAGCAGTTCTTC.

The rearrangement uses TRBV6-4 and TRBJ1-2, with 7 bases fitting TRBD1. J was trimmed by 4 bases and V by 5 bases; bases with no gene match: 10. This CDR3 has 15 residues. Germline V lookup: CDR1 MRHNA, CDR2 SNTAGT. The CDR3 DNA sequence: TGTGCCAGCAGTCCCACCGGGACAGATGTCTATGGCTACACCTTC. This codes for CASSPTGTDVYGYTF.

The chain uses TRBV28 and TRBJ1-5, with 7 bases lining up with TRBD1. Losses at the gene ends were 3 bases for V and 5 bases for J; bases not matched to a gene: 4. The length of the CDR3 is 14 residues. Per the germline V gene, CDR1 is MDHEN and CDR2 is SYDVKM. For the CDR3, the DNA is TGTGCCAGCAGTTTGCCAGGGGGAGATCAGCCCCAGCATTTT. It translates to CASSLPGGDQPQHF.

The chain links TRBV2 to TRBJ2-1, with D tentatively TRBD2 (6 bases). Germline CDR1 reads SNHLY; CDR2 reads FYNNEI. With 2 bases removed from V and 3 bases from J, the gap between germline ends came to 11 bases. CDR3 size: 15 residues. CDR3 in amino acids: CASSERRAVYNEQFF. In DNA, the CDR3 is TGTGCCAGCAGTGAAAGGAGGGCCGTCTACAATGAGCAGTTCTTC.

The gene calls are TRBV7-2 and TRBJ1-1; 7 bases are shared with TRBD1. Looked up from germline, CDR1 is SGHTA and CDR2 is FQGNSA. The CDR3 loop spans 13 amino acids. V lost 5 bases, J lost 8 bases, and 8 bases stayed unmatched. CDR3 in DNA: TGTGCCAGCAGCCAAAGACAGGGCGGAGAAGCTTTCTTT. Amino acids: CASSQRQGGEAFF.

The rearrangement joins TRBV11-2 to TRBJ2-2, with D unclear. The CDR3 runs to 13 residues. Germline V CDR1 and CDR2: SGHAT, FQNNGV. V gave up 4 bases and J gave up 5 bases, with 8 bases separating them. CDR3 protein: CASSSLGTGELFF. The CDR3 nucleotides read TGTGCCAGCAGCTCCCTAGGGACCGGGGAGCTGTTTTTT.

This chain connects TRBV6-1 to TRBJ2-1; D is ambiguous. CDR1 MNHNS and CDR2 SASEGT come from the germline V gene. Trimming took off 7 bases at V and 3 bases at J, with 7 bases between the two ends. CDR3 length equals 12 residues. CDR3 residues: CASNLIYNEQFF. CDR3 coding DNA: TGTGCCAGCAACCTTATCTACAATGAGCAGTTCTTC.

This clone was recorded once. This rearrangement joins TRBV5-6 to TRBJ1-2; D gene unclear. Looked up from germline, CDR1 is SGHDT and CDR2 is YYEEEE. There are 15 residues in the CDR3. With 4 bases removed from V and 0 bases from J, the gap between germline ends came to 13 bases. The CDR3 spells CASSRIDRTNYGYTF. CDR3 DNA sequence: TGTGCCAGCAGCCGAATCGACCGGACTAACTATGGCTACACCTTC. The full variable domain, with the rest looked up from reference TRBV5-6 and TRBJ1-2, is DAGVTQSPTHLIKTRGQQVTLRCSPKSGHDTVSWYQQALGQGPQFIFQYYEEEERQRGNFPDRFSGHQFPNYSSELNVNALLLGDSALYLCASSRIDRTNYGYTFGSGTRLTVV.

The chain employs TRBV7-3 and TRBJ2-1, with TRBD1 identical over 9 bases. Losses at the gene ends were 5 bases for V and 5 bases for J; bases not matched to a gene: 7. Germline-derived CDR1 and CDR2 are SGHTA and FQGTGA. The CDR3 length is 15 residues. The CDR3 DNA follows: TGTGCCAGCAGCCTGGGACAGGGATTTAACAATGAGCAGTTCTTC. Translated: CASSLGQGFNNEQFF.

The CDR3 region is CASSALRSGGPADTQYF. Here the CDR3 DNA reads TGTGCCAGCAGTGCCCTCCGATCGGGAGGGCCGGCAGATACGCAGTATTTT. The V and J genes are TRBV27 and TRBJ2-3; TRBD2 matches 8 bases. CDR1 MNHEY and CDR2 SMNVEV come from the germline V gene (reference sequence). V lost 5 bases to trimming and J lost 4 bases; unmatched junction nucleotides: 14. This CDR3 has 17 amino acids.

The chain couples TRBV29-1 to TRBJ2-1; 11 nucleotides match TRBD2. Per germline, CDR1 SQVTM and CDR2 ANQGSEA. V gave up 6 bases and J gave up 7 bases; unmatched junction bases: 5. The CDR3 runs to 13 residues. CDR3 bases: TGCAGCGTACTAGCGGGAGTCGGTAATGAGCAGTTCTTC. Amino acid sequence: CSVLAGVGNEQFF.

The chain carries TRBV30 and TRBJ2-7; TRBD2 agrees at 13 bases. The CDR3 has 18 amino acids. CDR1 and CDR2 from the germline V gene are GTSNPN and SVGIG (reference sequence). With 2 bases clipped from V and 6 bases from J, the junction kept 16 bases outside the gene matches. CDR3 sequence reads: CAWSRTSGSRWLLGEQYF. In nucleotides, the CDR3 is TGTGCCTGGAGTCGGACTAGCGGGAGCCGCTGGCTCCTAGGCGAGCAGTACTTC.

J is TRBJ2-7 and V is TRBV11-1; D gene ambiguous. This CDR3 has 14 residues. The V end was cut by 5 bases, the J end by 0 bases, with 11 bases between. The germline V gene has CDR1 SGHAT and CDR2 FQDESV (reference sequence). CDR3: CASSQRRISYEQYF. CDR3 DNA: TGTGCCAGCAGCCAACGACGGATCTCCTACGAGCAGTACTTC. Full variable domain (missing parts from reference TRBV11-1 and TRBJ2-7): EAEVAQSPRYKITEKSQAVAFWCDPISGHATLYWYRQILGQGPELLVQFQDESVVDDSQLPKDRFSAERLKGVDSTLKIQPAELGDSAMYLCASSQRRISYEQYFGPGTRLTVT.

V and J are TRBV5-1 and TRBJ2-7, with 11 bases matching TRBD1. Germline lookup yields CDR1 SGHRS and CDR2 YFSETQ. CDR3 length: 15 amino acids. Trimming cost V 2 bases and J 4 bases; bases outside gene matches: 5. CDR3 nucleotide sequence: TGCGCCAGCAGCTTTTCCGGGACAGGGGGATACGAGCAGTACTTC. Its protein is CASSFSGTGGYEQYF. The whole variable domain, remainder taken from reference TRBV5-1 and TRBJ2-7, is KAGVTQTPRYLIKTRGQQVTLSCSPISGHRSVSWYQQTPGQGLQFLFEYFSETQRNKGNFPGRFSGRQFSNSRSEMNVSTLELGDSALYLCASSFSGTGGYEQYFGPGTRLTVT.

This chain links TRBV6-4 with TRBJ2-7; D gene unclear. CDR3 length: 12 amino acids. Deletions cut 4 bases from V and 0 bases from J, with 4 bases between. From germline, CDR1 is MRHNA and CDR2 SNTAGT. CDR3 nucleotide sequence: TGTGCCAGCAGTGGGGACTCCTACGAGCAGTACTTC. Its translation is CASSGDSYEQYF.

This clone is a singleton in its sample. V and J are TRBV5-1 and TRBJ2-3, with unresolved D. CDR1 is SGHRS, CDR2 YFSETQ, per germline. The CDR3 runs 14 residues. V dropped 4 bases and J dropped 2 bases, with 11 bases sitting between them. The CDR3 protein is CASSPRTNTDTQYF. CDR3 coding DNA: TGCGCCAGCAGCCCTAGGACGAACACAGATACGCAGTATTTT.

The chain has TRBV6-1 and TRBJ2-1; 7 bases are shared with TRBD2. Germline V gene data show CDR1 as MNHNS and CDR2 as SASEGT. The CDR3 is 15 residues long. V dropped 3 bases and J dropped 3; count of bases not matched to a gene: 5. CDR3 sequence (DNA): TGTGCCAGCAGTGAGCGGGAGTTTTTCTACAATGAGCAGTTCTTC. Protein product: CASSEREFFYNEQFF.

Of note for this clone: Other DNA sequences in the same sample also yield this CDR3. V and J are TRBV29-1 and TRBJ1-1, with 8 bases aligning to TRBD1. The CDR3 runs 11 residues. Germline trimming cut 5 bases from V and 4 bases from J; bases unmatched to any gene: 0. Looked up from germline, CDR1 is SQVTM and CDR2 is ANQGSEA. The CDR3 region has the DNA TGCAGCGTTCAGGGGGCCACTGAAGCTTTCTTT. This gives the protein CSVQGATEAFF.

The chain combines TRBV28 with TRBJ1-5; D possibly corresponds to TRBD1 (6 bases). This CDR3 region has 15 residues. Germline V gives CDR1 MDHEN, CDR2 SYDVKM. V was trimmed by 5 bases and J by 0 bases, leaving 11 bases between them. The CDR3 sequence: CASSLHRDSNQPQHF. The CDR3 DNA sequence: TGTGCCAGCAGTCTTCACAGGGATAGCAATCAGCCCCAGCATTTT. The entire variable domain, with the rest obtained from reference TRBV28 and TRBJ1-5, is as follows: DVKVTQSSRYLVKRTGEKVFLECVQDMDHENMFWYRQDPGLGLRLIYFSYDVKMKEKGDIPEGYSVSREKKERFSLILESASTNQTSMYLCASSLHRDSNQPQHFGDGTRLSIL.